Shown below are 8 T cell receptor beta chains from a single sample sequenced in a study of identical twins. TCRdb itself ran the 5' RACE reads through MiXCR, one entry per CDR3 protein. Here the sample spans under 900,000 distinct CDR3 sequences, approximately 18% being singletons. These data were likewise used in another study, on T cells expressing NK-cell markers.

Source material: PBMCs. The origin of the receptors is a woman between 18 and 29 years old in good health.

The chain is built from TRBV7-8 and TRBJ2-3; no clear D. Germline V gives CDR1 SGHVS, CDR2 FQNEAQ. Trimming shortened V by 5 bases and J by 6 bases, and 15 bases separated the two germline ends. This CDR3 has 14 residues. The CDR3 reads CASSAPGSRDTQYF. For the CDR3, the DNA is TGTGCCAGCAGCGCCCCAGGTTCCCGGGATACGCAGTATTTT.

In this sample, this clonotype turned up many times. This rearrangement joins TRBV12-3 or TRBV12-4 to TRBJ2-3; D is possibly TRBD2 (5 bases). V lost 6 bases and J 0 bases, leaving 13 bases between the germline ends. The CDR3 is 15 amino acids. DNA for the CDR3: TGTGCCAGCAGCCCCGGACTGCTTAGCACAGATACGCAGTATTTT. This gives the protein CASSPGLLSTDTQYF.

The CDR3: CASSEVLAKNIQYF. DNA for the CDR3: TGTGCCAGCAGTGAAGTACTAGCCAAAAACATTCAGTACTTC. The V call is TRBV6-1, the J call TRBJ2-4; unclear D gene. V lost 1 base and J lost 0, with 4 bases in between. CDR1 is MNHNS, CDR2 SASEGT, per germline. The CDR3 is 14 amino acids.

This clonotype was seen only a few times. One end of the junction varies from germline; a read error may be responsible. The chain recombines TRBV12-5 with TRBJ2-1; TRBD2 agrees at 10 bases. Looked up from germline, CDR1 is LGHNT and CDR2 is FRNRAP. The CDR3 spans 13 residues. CDR3 nucleotide sequence: TGTGCTAGTGGTTTGAGTAGCGGGGGGCCACTGGCCTTC. Amino acids: CASGLSSGGPLAF.

The chain carries TRBV20-1 and TRBJ2-7; 9 bases are shared with TRBD2. This CDR3 has 14 residues. V trimming: 2 bases; J trimming: 7 bases; junction bases outside the gene matches: 9. Germline V gives CDR1 DFQATT, CDR2 SNEGSKA (reference sequence). CDR3 nucleotide sequence: TGCAGTGCTAGAATGCGGGAGGGCCGGTCGGAGCAGTACTTC. Protein sequence: CSARMREGRSEQYF.

This clonotype was seen a handful of times. V gene TRBV15 combines with J gene TRBJ2-5, with 8 positions matching TRBD1. The junction had 9 bases not matched to a gene; V was cut back by 2 bases and J by 1 base. Germline CDR1 reads LNHNV; CDR2 reads YYDKDF (reference sequence). The CDR3 is 17 amino acids. CDR3 in amino acids: CATSRFTGTGVQETQYF. Here the CDR3 DNA reads TGTGCCACCAGCAGATTTACGGGGACAGGAGTCCAAGAGACCCAGTACTTC.

This clonotype showed up just a few times. The chain employs TRBV5-6 and TRBJ1-5; no definite D call. The CDR3 extends over 14 amino acids. The germline gives CDR1 SGHDT, CDR2 YYEEEE. Between the trimmed V and J ends, which lost 4 bases and 11 bases, there was a span of 19 bases. CDR3 nucleotides: TGTGCCAGCAGCATCAGAGGGAAAGGCTCGGCCCAGCATTTT. Amino acids: CASSIRGKGSAQHF.

This clonotype was seen only a few times. This clone may be a read error of a much larger clone one base away. In DNA form, the CDR3 reads TGTGCCAGCAACAACAATGAGCAGTTCTTC. This codes for CASNNNEQFF. The chain recombines TRBV11-2 with TRBJ2-1; D is ambiguous. Germline V gene data show CDR1 as SGHAT and CDR2 as FQNNGV. This CDR3 comprises 10 residues. V was cut by 7 bases and J by 5 bases, with 3 bases left in between.